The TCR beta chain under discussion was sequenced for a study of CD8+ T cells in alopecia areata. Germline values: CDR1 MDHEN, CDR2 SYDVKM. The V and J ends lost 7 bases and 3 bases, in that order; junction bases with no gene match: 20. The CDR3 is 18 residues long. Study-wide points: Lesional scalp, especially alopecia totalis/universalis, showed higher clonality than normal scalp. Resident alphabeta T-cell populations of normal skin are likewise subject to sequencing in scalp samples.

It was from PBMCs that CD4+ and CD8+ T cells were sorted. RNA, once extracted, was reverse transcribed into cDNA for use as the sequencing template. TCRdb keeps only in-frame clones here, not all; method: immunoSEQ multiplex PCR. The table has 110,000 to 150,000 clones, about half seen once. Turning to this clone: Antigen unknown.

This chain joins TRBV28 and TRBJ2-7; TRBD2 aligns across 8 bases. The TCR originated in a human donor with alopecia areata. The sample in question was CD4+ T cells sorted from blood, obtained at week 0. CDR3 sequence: CASMGRASGRGVVYEQYF. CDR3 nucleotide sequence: TGTGCCAGCATGGGAAGGGCTAGCGGGCGAGGCGTCGTCTACGAGCAGTACTTC. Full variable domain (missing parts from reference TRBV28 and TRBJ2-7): DVKVTQSSRYLVKRTGEKVFLECVQDMDHENMFWYRQDPGLGLRLIYFSYDVKMKEKGDIPEGYSVSREKKERFSLILESASTNQTSMYLCASMGRASGRGVVYEQYFGPGTRLTVT.